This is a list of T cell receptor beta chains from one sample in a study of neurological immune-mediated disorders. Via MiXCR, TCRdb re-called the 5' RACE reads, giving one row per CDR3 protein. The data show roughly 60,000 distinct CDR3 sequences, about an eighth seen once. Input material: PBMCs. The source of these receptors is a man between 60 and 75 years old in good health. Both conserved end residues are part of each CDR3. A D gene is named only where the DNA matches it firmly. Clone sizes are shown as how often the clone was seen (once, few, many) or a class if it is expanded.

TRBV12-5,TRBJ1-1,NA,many,CASGFRYGLNTEAFF,TGTGCTAGTGGTTTCCGATATGGTCTGAACACTGAAGCTTTCTTT
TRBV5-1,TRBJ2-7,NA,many,CASSLTDPRDHEQYF,TGCGCCAGCAGTCTTACAGATCCCAGGGACCACGAGCAGTACTTC
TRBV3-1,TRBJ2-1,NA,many,CASSHSSDEQFF,TGTGCCAGCAGCCATAGTAGCGATGAGCAGTTCTTC
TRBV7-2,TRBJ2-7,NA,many,CASSLAGGLSSYEQYF,TGTGCCAGCAGCTTAGCGGGAGGTTTAAGCTCCTACGAGCAGTACTTC
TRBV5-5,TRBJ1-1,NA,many,CASSLNPGVTEAFF,TGTGCCAGCAGCTTGAATCCGGGGGTCACTGAAGCTTTCTTT
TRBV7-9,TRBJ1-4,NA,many,CASSPQGGTNEKLFF,TGTGCCAGCAGCCCCCAAGGGGGTACTAATGAAAAACTGTTTTTT
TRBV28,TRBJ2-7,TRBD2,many,CASNQLAGEQYF,TGTGCCAGCAACCAACTAGCGGGCGAGCAGTACTTC
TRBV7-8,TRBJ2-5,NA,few,CASSFRETQYF,TGTGCCAGCAGCTTTCGAGAGACCCAGTACTTC
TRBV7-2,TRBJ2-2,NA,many,CASSFLGVENTGELFF,TGTGCCAGCAGCTTTCTGGGTGTTGAGAACACCGGGGAGCTGTTTTTT
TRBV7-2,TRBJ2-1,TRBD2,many,CASSQNPSGGRNEQFF,TGTGCCAGCAGCCAAAACCCGAGCGGGGGTAGAAATGAGCAGTTCTTC
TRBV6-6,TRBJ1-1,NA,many,CASSYFLHAEAFF,TGTGCCAGCAGTTACTTCCTACATGCTGAAGCTTTCTTT
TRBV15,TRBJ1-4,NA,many,CATARNGGEKLFF,TGTGCCACCGCTCGAAATGGGGGTGAAAAACTGTTTTTT
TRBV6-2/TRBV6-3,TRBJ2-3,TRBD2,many,CASTGSGATDTQYF,TGTGCCAGCACGGGTAGCGGGGCCACAGATACGCAGTATTTT
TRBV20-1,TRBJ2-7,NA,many,CSARGGAIYEQYF,TGCAGTGCTAGAGGGGGGGCCATCTACGAGCAGTACTTC
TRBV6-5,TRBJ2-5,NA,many,CASSYDRTGETQYF,TGTGCCAGCAGTTACGATAGGACGGGGGAGACCCAGTACTTC
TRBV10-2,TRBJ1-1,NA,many,CASGHLNTEAFF,TGCGCCAGCGGACACTTGAACACTGAAGCTTTCTTT